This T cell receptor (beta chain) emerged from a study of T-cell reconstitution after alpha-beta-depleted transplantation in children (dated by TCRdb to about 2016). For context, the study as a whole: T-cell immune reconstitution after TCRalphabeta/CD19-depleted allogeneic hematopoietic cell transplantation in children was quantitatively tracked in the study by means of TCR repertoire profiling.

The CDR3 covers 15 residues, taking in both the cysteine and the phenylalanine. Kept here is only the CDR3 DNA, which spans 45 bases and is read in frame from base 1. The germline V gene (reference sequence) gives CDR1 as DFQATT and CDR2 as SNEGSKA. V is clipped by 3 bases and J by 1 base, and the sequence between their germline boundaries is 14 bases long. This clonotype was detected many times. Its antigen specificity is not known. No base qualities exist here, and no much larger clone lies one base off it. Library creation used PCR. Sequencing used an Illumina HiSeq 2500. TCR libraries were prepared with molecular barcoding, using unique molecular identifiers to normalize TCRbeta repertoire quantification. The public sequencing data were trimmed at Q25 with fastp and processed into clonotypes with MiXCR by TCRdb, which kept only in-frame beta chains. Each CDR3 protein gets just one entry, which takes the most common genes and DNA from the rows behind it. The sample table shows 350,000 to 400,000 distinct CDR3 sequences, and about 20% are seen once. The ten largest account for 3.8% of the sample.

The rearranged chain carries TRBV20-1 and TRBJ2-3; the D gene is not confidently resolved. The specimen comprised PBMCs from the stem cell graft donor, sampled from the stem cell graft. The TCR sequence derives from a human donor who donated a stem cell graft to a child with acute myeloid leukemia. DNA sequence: TGCAGTGCTAGTGCTATTGGGTTGGGCACAGATACGCAGTATTTT. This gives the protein CSASAIGLGTDTQYF.